These 10 T cell receptor beta chains originate from one sample sequenced in a study of STAT5B mutations in CD4+ large granular lymphocyte leukemia. Method: immunoSEQ multiplex PCR; TCRdb's copy keeps in-frame clones and lacks some. The table shows some 29,000 clones, with approximately 80% occurring only once. Source material: CD4+ T cells from blood buffy coats. These receptors all stem from a human donor in good health.

This sequence joins TRBV7-9 and TRBJ2-3, with 7 bases aligning to TRBD2. The length of the CDR3 is 14 residues. Germline V CDR1 and CDR2: SEHNR, FQNEAQ (reference sequence). Trimming removed 4 bases from V and 6 bases from J; junction bases left unmatched: 7. CDR3 amino acids: CASSSGLGADTQYF. DNA for the CDR3: TGTGCCAGCAGCTCAGGACTAGGTGCGGATACGCAGTATTTT.

This clone is a singleton in its sample. The chain couples TRBV7-2 to TRBJ1-5; D might be TRBD1 (5 bases). Germline V gene lookup returns CDR1 SGHTA and CDR2 FQGNSA. The CDR3 runs to 16 residues. V lost 1 base and J 4 bases, leaving 14 bases between the germline ends. The CDR3 sequence: CASSLGGGFVNQPQHF. CDR3 bases: TGTGCCAGCAGCTTAGGTGGGGGATTCGTTAATCAGCCCCAGCATTTT.

This sequence joins TRBV5-1 and TRBJ2-1; tentatively, D is TRBD2 (6 bases). In germline, CDR1 is SGHRS, CDR2 YFSETQ. The CDR3 sequence is 14 residues long. Trimming cost V 4 bases and J 4 bases, with 12 bases left between them. This CDR3 reads CASSPAGFYNEQFF. CDR3 DNA: TGCGCCAGCAGCCCCGCGGGATTTTACAATGAGCAGTTCTTC.

This clone was counted once. This sequence joins TRBV6-6 and TRBJ2-1; TRBD1 matches at 10 bases. CDR3 length: 15 amino acids. Unmatched junction bases numbered 11, after V lost 8 bases and J lost 7 bases. Germline CDR1 MNHNY, CDR2 SVGAGI (reference sequence). Written as DNA, the CDR3 is TGTGCCAGCGGGGCCTCAGGGACAGGGGAGAATGAGCAGTTCTTC. Its protein is CASGASGTGENEQFF.

V is TRBV5-4 and J is TRBJ2-7, with D unresolved. V shed 0 bases and J shed 1 base, with 8 bases lying between them. This CDR3 contains 14 residues. Per the germline V gene, CDR1 is SGHNT and CDR2 is YYREEE (reference sequence). The CDR3 reads CASSLELNSYEQYV. The DNA of the CDR3 is TGTGCCAGCAGCTTGGAATTGAATTCCTACGAGCAGTACGTC.

This clone was found a few times. The gene calls are TRBV4-3 and TRBJ2-1; D is undetermined. V lost 4 bases, J lost 6 bases, and 13 bases lay in between. The CDR3 has 14 amino acids. Per germline, CDR1 LGHNA and CDR2 YSLEER. CDR3 DNA: TGCGCCAGCAGCCCGTACCGGGCAGCCAATGAGCAGTTCTTC. It translates to CASSPYRAANEQFF.

The genes are TRBV11-2 and TRBJ2-7; 7 nucleotides align to TRBD2. The germline gives CDR1 SGHAT, CDR2 FQNNGV. Germline trimming cut 1 base from V and 3 bases from J; bases unmatched to any gene: 9. CDR3 length: 16 amino acids. CDR3 protein: CASSLGGGTGDYEQYV. DNA of the CDR3: TGTGCCAGCAGCTTAGGGGGGGGGACTGGCGACTACGAGCAGTACGTC.

The chain links TRBV28 to TRBJ2-5; D call uncertain. The V end was cut by 6 bases, the J end by 1 base, with 12 bases between. CDR1 is MDHEN and CDR2 is SYDVKM in the germline V gene. The CDR3 length is 14 residues. As DNA, the CDR3 is TGTGCCAGCAGCCAAGGGCATTTCCAAGAGACCCAGTACTTC. It codes for CASSQGHFQETQYF.

The chain uses TRBV7-2 and TRBJ2-5; tentatively, D is TRBD2 (6 bases). The V end was cut by 1 base, the J end by 1 base, with 16 bases between. CDR1 and CDR2 (germline): SGHTA, FQGNSA. This CDR3 contains 17 residues. CDR3 in amino acids: CASSLGVGGEVQETQYF. The CDR3, as DNA: TGTGCCAGCAGCTTAGGAGTCGGCGGGGAGGTCCAAGAGACCCAGTACTTC.

The chain combines TRBV14 with TRBJ1-2, with D hard to call. The CDR3 extends over 13 amino acids. CDR1 is SGHDN and CDR2 is FVKESK in the germline V gene. V was cut by 1 base and J by 10 bases, with 13 bases left in between. CDR3 nucleotides: TGTGCCAGCAGCCAAGTTGTAGGCCCCATCTACACCTTC. Translation: CASSQVVGPIYTF.